The 17 T cell receptor beta chains below all came from one sample that was sequenced in a study of blood T cell repertoires in COVID-19. The method was immunoSEQ multiplex PCR; TCRdb's version includes in-frame clones alone and lacks a portion of them. The data show some 250,000 clones, with more than 75% seen just once and about 14% held by the top ten. The specimen sequenced was PBMCs or T cells enriched from blood (not recorded which). The receptors were gathered from a young man who had recovered from COVID-19.

The chain uses TRBV19 and TRBJ2-4; D perhaps matches TRBD1 (6 bases). This CDR3 region has 15 residues. The ends were cut back, 5 bases at V and 3 bases at J, with 14 bases in the middle. Germline CDR1 reads LNHDA; CDR2 reads SQIVND (reference sequence). The CDR3 region is CASSPLRTDKNIQYF. The CDR3 DNA sequence: TGTGCCAGTAGTCCCCTGAGGACAGACAAAAACATTCAGTACTTC.

This chain connects TRBV28 to TRBJ1-5; D call uncertain. With 6 bases removed from V and 0 bases from J, the gap between germline ends came to 12 bases. Germline V lookup: CDR1 MDHEN, CDR2 SYDVKM. The CDR3 covers 15 residues. CDR3 in amino acids: CASSLGWASNQPQHF. The CDR3 nucleotides read TGTGCCAGCAGCCTTGGATGGGCTAGCAATCAGCCCCAGCATTTT.

The chain combines TRBV6-5 with TRBJ1-5; 10 bases align to TRBD1. The CDR3 length is 14 residues. V shed 2 bases, J shed 7 bases, and the junction held 2 bases outside the gene matches. The germline V gene encodes CDR1 MNHEY and CDR2 SVGAGI. CDR3 coding DNA: TGTGCCAGCAGTTACGACAGGGGGCAGCAGCCCCAGCATTTT. It yields the protein CASSYDRGQQPQHF.

The rearrangement links TRBV27 to TRBJ2-1; TRBD1 agrees at 8 bases. Germline V gives CDR1 MNHEY, CDR2 SMNVEV (reference sequence). This CDR3 region has 14 residues. After removal of 2 bases from V and 7 bases from J, the junction contained 4 bases not matched to a gene. The CDR3 protein is CASSLTGGKNEQFF. The CDR3 nucleotides are TGTGCCAGCAGTTTAACAGGGGGAAAAAATGAGCAGTTCTTC.

The genes are TRBV2 and TRBJ2-7, with TRBD1 matching 7 bases. The junction had 1 base not matched to a gene; V was cut back by 5 bases and J by 6 bases. This CDR3 has 11 residues. Germline V gene lookup returns CDR1 SNHLY and CDR2 FYNNEI. The CDR3 reads CASSRDSEQYF. For the CDR3, the DNA is TGTGCCAGCAGTCGGGACAGCGAGCAGTACTTC.

The chain recombines TRBV7-9 with TRBJ1-4; the D gene is possibly TRBD1 (6 bases). Trimming removed 4 bases at V and 8 bases at J, with 23 bases between. This CDR3 is built from 17 residues. Germline V gene data show CDR1 as SEHNR and CDR2 as FQNEAQ (reference sequence). The CDR3 sequence: CASSSLSGAGEVEKLFF. The CDR3 DNA sequence: TGTGCCAGCAGCTCTTTAAGCGGGGCAGGGGAGGTAGAAAAACTGTTTTTT.

J is TRBJ1-5 and V is TRBV25-1; 8 nucleotides agree with TRBD1. Per the germline V gene, CDR1 is MGHDK and CDR2 is SYGVNS. The CDR3 has 14 residues. V was clipped by 3 bases and J by 9 bases; unmatched bases: 7. This CDR3 is CASSDGQGSTPQHF. The CDR3 DNA sequence: TGTGCCAGCAGTGATGGACAGGGCTCTACGCCCCAGCATTTT.

The chain carries TRBV30 and TRBJ2-3; 7 nucleotides agree with TRBD2. V was pared by 8 bases and J by 4 bases, with 12 bases of the junction left unmatched. CDR1 and CDR2 from the germline V gene are GTSNPN and SVGIG (reference sequence). The CDR3 consists of 14 residues. In DNA form, the CDR3 reads TGTGCCGCCGCTAGCGGAGTGGGCCCAGATACGCAGTATTTT. Translating gives CAAASGVGPDTQYF.

This clone appeared a single time. The chain is built from TRBV7-8 and TRBJ1-6, with D maybe TRBD1 (6 bases). V dropped 1 base and J dropped 3 bases, with 10 bases sitting between them. Germline CDR1 SGHVS, CDR2 FQNEAQ. The CDR3 covers 16 residues. The CDR3: CASSLGQGFYNSPLHF. The CDR3 nucleotides read TGTGCCAGCAGCTTAGGGCAGGGGTTCTATAATTCACCCCTCCACTTT.

Comments on this clone: One junction end disagrees with the germline gene, perhaps due to a read error. The rearrangement joins TRBV15 to TRBJ2-4; TRBD1 agrees at 9 bases. The CDR3 loop spans 13 amino acids. Germline assignment: CDR1 LNHNV and CDR2 YYDKDF (reference sequence). CDR3 sequence (DNA): TGTGCCACCAGCAGAGAACTCCGGGGACAGGGCCACTTC. Encoded protein: CATSRELRGQGHF.

The rearrangement links TRBV10-3 to TRBJ1-5; the match to TRBD1 covers 7 bases. J gave up 5 bases and V 4 bases, and 2 bases lay outside the gene matches. Germline lookup yields CDR1 ENHRY and CDR2 SYGVKD. This CDR3 is built from 13 residues. CDR3 nucleotides: TGTGCCATCAGTGGGGGACAGCATCAGCCCCAGCATTTT. It encodes CAISGGQHQPQHF.

The chain joins TRBV19 to TRBJ1-1, with D possibly being TRBD1 (6 bases). CDR1 and CDR2 (germline): LNHDA, SQIVND (reference sequence). V dropped 1 base and J dropped 1 base, with 7 bases sitting between them. This CDR3 has 14 residues. CDR3 sequence: CASSIGTANTEAFF. The CDR3 region has the DNA TGTGCCAGTAGTATAGGGACAGCGAACACTGAAGCTTTCTTT. Combining the CDR3 with reference TRBV19 and TRBJ1-1 gives the whole variable domain DGGITQSPKYLFRKEGQNVTLSCEQNLNHDAMYWYRQDPGQGLRLIYYSQIVNDFQKGDIAEGYSVSREKKESFPLTVTSAQKNPTAFYLCASSIGTANTEAFFGQGTRLTVV.

The V call is TRBV7-2, the J call TRBJ1-5; D not certain. Germline CDR1 SGHTA, CDR2 FQGNSA. V lost 4 bases, J lost 5 bases, and 6 bases lay in between. The CDR3 totals 12 residues. In DNA, the CDR3 is TGTGCCAGCAGCTCCGGAGATCAGCCCCAGCATTTT. Encoded protein: CASSSGDQPQHF.

This chain connects TRBV28 to TRBJ1-4, with D maybe TRBD1 (6 bases). CDR1 and CDR2 from the germline V gene are MDHEN and SYDVKM. Deletions cut 2 bases from V and 9 bases from J, with 16 bases between. This CDR3 is built from 15 residues. CDR3: CASSLIGGAGKKLFF. The CDR3 DNA reads TGTGCCAGCAGTTTAATTGGGGGGGCCGGGAAAAAACTGTTTTTT.

CDR3 DNA sequence: TGTGCCAGCAGGGGGGAGGGCCGGGCAGATACGCAGTATTTT. It specifies CASRGEGRADTQYF. The chain carries TRBV13 and TRBJ2-3; TRBD2 matches 7 bases. V gave up 6 bases and J gave up 4 bases; unmatched junction bases: 7. CDR3 length: 14 amino acids. Germline lookup yields CDR1 PRHDT and CDR2 FYEKMQ (reference sequence).

The chain uses TRBV11-2 and TRBJ1-3; D call uncertain. This CDR3 has 14 amino acids. Trimming removed 1 base from V and 0 bases from J, with 4 bases in between. CDR1 is SGHAT, CDR2 FQNNGV, per germline. The CDR3 reads CASSLAGSGNTIYF. In nucleotides, the CDR3 is TGTGCCAGCAGCTTAGCCGGCTCTGGAAACACCATATATTTT.

The CDR3 is CASTMTGMSTEAFF. The CDR3 region has the DNA TGTGCCAGCACGATGACAGGGATGAGCACTGAAGCTTTCTTT. The chain carries TRBV2 and TRBJ1-1; 7 bases are shared with TRBD1. Trimming removed 7 bases from V and 4 bases from J; junction bases left unmatched: 9. The CDR3 loop spans 14 amino acids. The germline CDR1 and CDR2 sequences are SNHLY and FYNNEI.